These 16 T cell receptor beta chains were sequenced from one sample in a study of prognosis after radiotherapy for stage I lung cancer. Genomic DNA served as the source from which two-round multiplex PCR generated TCR beta CDR3 amplicons. Round-one PCR had primers specific to each TRBV and TRBJ gene. TCRdb reanalysed the multiplex PCR reads using MiXCR and keeps one entry per CDR3 protein. The table shows about 12,000 distinct CDR3 sequences, with roughly 43% occurring only once. The sample here was PBMCs, taken before or after stereotactic body radiation therapy (not recorded which). These receptors were obtained from a donor at least 50 years old with non-small cell lung cancer.

This clonotype appeared many times. The chain couples TRBV24-1 to TRBJ2-1; the D gene is possibly TRBD1 (5 bases). CDR1 KGHDR and CDR2 SFDVKD come from the germline V gene. This CDR3 region has 16 residues. V lost 2 bases to trimming and J lost 3 bases, with 13 bases between them. The CDR3 region has the DNA TGTGCCACCAGTGATTCCAGCAGGGAAGACTACAATGAGCAGTTCTTC. Protein product: CATSDSSREDYNEQFF.

The table lists this clonotype with many counts. The chain is built from TRBV7-8 and TRBJ2-4; D may be TRBD2 (7 bases). This CDR3 comprises 17 residues. Germline-derived CDR1 and CDR2 are SGHVS and FQNEAQ. V was pared by 2 bases and J by 0 bases, with 14 bases between. CDR3 DNA sequence: TGTGCCAGCAGCTTAATTGGGGGGGCCCTAGCCAAAAACATTCAGTACTTC. This encodes CASSLIGGALAKNIQYF. Supplemented by reference TRBV7-8 and TRBJ2-4, the full variable domain reads GAGVSQSPRYKVAKRGQDVALRCDPISGHVSLFWYQQALGQGPEFLTYFQNEAQLDKSGLPSDRFFAERPEGSVSTLKIQRTQQEDSAVYLCASSLIGGALAKNIQYFGAGTRLSVL.

This clonotype was observed a handful of times. Since a much larger clone is just one base distant, this may be a read error. The J gene is TRBJ2-2, the V gene TRBV6-1, with 8 bases that match TRBD1. Germline V gene lookup returns CDR1 MNHNS and CDR2 SASEGT. CDR3 length equals 13 residues. CDR3 DNA: TGTGCCACCCAGGGGGCGTGGACCGGGGGGCTGTTTTTT. Translating gives CATQGAWTGGLFF.

This clonotype is deemed medium-sized. This chain links TRBV20-1 with TRBJ1-6; tentatively, D is TRBD1 (6 bases). CDR1 and CDR2 from the germline V gene are DFQATT and SNEGSKA (reference sequence). The germline V and J ends were trimmed by 0 bases and 3 bases, with 12 bases remaining between them. There are 16 residues in the CDR3. The CDR3 DNA follows: TGCAGTGCTAGAGATCTGAGAGGGGGCTATAATTCACCCCTCCACTTT. Residues: CSARDLRGGYNSPLHF.

This clonotype was counted a few times. A much larger clone is a single base away; this may be a read error. V is TRBV29-1 and J is TRBJ2-7; 7 bases fit TRBD2. The CDR3 is 14 amino acids. CDR1 and CDR2 from the germline V gene are SQVTM and ANQGSEA. V shed 0 bases and J 6 bases; nucleotides not matched to a gene: 8. CDR3 bases: TGCAGCGTTGAAGATCGGCACCTAGCGGCCGAGCAGTACTTC. Amino acids: CSVEDRHLAAEQYF.

Regarding this clonotype: Since a far larger clone is one base different, this is likely a read error. The gene calls are TRBV12-3 or TRBV12-4 and TRBJ2-1; D is perhaps TRBD1 or TRBD2 (5 bases each). V lost 3 bases and J 4 bases, leaving 13 bases between the germline ends. CDR3 length: 15 residues. The CDR3 sequence is CASSLTRGVYNEQFF. Written as DNA, the CDR3 is TGTGCCAGCAGTTTGACCAGAGGGGTATACAATGAGCAGTTCTTC.

This clonotype showed up many times. This chain connects TRBV6-1 to TRBJ2-3, with 14 positions matching TRBD2. Germline CDR1 reads MNHNS; CDR2 reads SASEGT. V lost 7 bases to trimming and J lost 0 bases; unmatched junction nucleotides: 12. The CDR3 sequence is 19 residues long. Here the CDR3 DNA reads TGTGCCAGCACCTACCGGACTAGCGGGGGGTCCCTTAGCACAGATACGCAGTATTTT. Translated, it gives CASTYRTSGGSLSTDTQYF.

There are many counts of this clonotype. The chain couples TRBV6-2 or TRBV6-3 to TRBJ1-6; D gene unclear. CDR1 and CDR2 from the germline V gene are MNHEY and SVGEGT. CDR3 size: 15 residues. V shed 6 bases and J shed 4 bases, with 13 bases lying between them. CDR3 bases: TGTGCCAGCAGGGAGTTAGCGTATTATAATTCACCCCTCCACTTT. This encodes CASRELAYYNSPLHF.

This clonotype was picked up a small number of times. The rearrangement links TRBV5-4 to TRBJ2-2, with D perhaps TRBD2 (7 bases). CDR1 and CDR2 from the germline V gene are SGHNT and YYREEE (reference sequence). The CDR3 length is 12 residues. V was shortened by 10 bases and J by 5 bases, with 12 bases between the two germline ends. In DNA, the CDR3 is TGTGCCCTAGAGGGGGGGACCGGGGAGCTGTTTTTT. This codes for CALEGGTGELFF.

This clonotype was seen repeatedly, ten times or more. DNA for the CDR3: TGTGCCAGCAGCTTAGGACCGAATAATCAGCCCCAGCATTTT. The encoded protein is CASSLGPNNQPQHF. V usage is TRBV5-5 and J usage is TRBJ1-5, with D uncertain. Between the trimmed V and J ends, which lost 2 bases and 4 bases, there was a span of 10 bases. Germline CDR1 is SGHKS and CDR2 is YYEKEE (reference sequence). CDR3 size: 14 residues.

The chain has TRBV7-3 and TRBJ2-6; tentative D call: TRBD1 (6 bases). The ends were cut back, 8 bases at V and 2 bases at J, with 7 bases in the middle. Germline V gene lookup returns CDR1 SGHTA and CDR2 FQGTGA. The CDR3 spans 13 residues. The CDR3 spells CASGTTGANVLTF. CDR3 coding DNA: TGTGCCAGCGGGACAACTGGGGCCAACGTCCTGACTTTC.

CDR3 nucleotides: TGTGCCAGCAGCTTGGATGTGGGACGGGGCACAGATACGCAGTATTTT. Translated: CASSLDVGRGTDTQYF. The chain uses TRBV5-6 and TRBJ2-3, with D possibly called TRBD1 or TRBD2 (5 bases each). The V gene's germline CDR1 is SGHDT and CDR2 YYEEEE. Trimming removed 0 bases from V and 1 base from J, with 12 bases in between. The CDR3 is 16 amino acids. The variable domain in full, with the rest retrieved from reference TRBV5-6 and TRBJ2-3, is DAGVTQSPTHLIKTRGQQVTLRCSPKSGHDTVSWYQQALGQGPQFIFQYYEEEERQRGNFPDRFSGHQFPNYSSELNVNALLLGDSALYLCASSLDVGRGTDTQYFGPGTRLTVL.

This clonotype occurred many times. This rearrangement joins TRBV29-1 to TRBJ2-1, with TRBD2 matching 12 bases. The CDR3 spans 20 residues. From germline, CDR1 is SQVTM and CDR2 ANQGSEA. V gave up 1 base and J gave up 8 bases; unmatched junction bases: 21. For the CDR3, the DNA is TGCAGCGTTGAAGGCCTCGGGGTTGCTAGCGGGGGGGCCGGGTATGATGAGCAGTTCTTC. This encodes CSVEGLGVASGGAGYDEQFF.

This clonotype was counted at least ten times. The rearrangement joins TRBV6-9 to TRBJ1-1; 10 nucleotides match TRBD1. The V and J ends lost 4 bases and 1 base, in that order; junction bases with no gene match: 6. CDR1 is MNHGY and CDR2 is SVAAGI in the germline V gene. The CDR3 sequence is 16 residues long. CDR3 sequence reads: CASSCGDRGPNTEAFF. The CDR3 region has the DNA TGTGCCAGCAGTTGCGGAGACAGGGGGCCGAACACTGAAGCTTTCTTT.

This clonotype was seen repeatedly, ten times or more. The rearrangement joins TRBV12-3 or TRBV12-4 to TRBJ2-3; D is ambiguous. Deletions cut 4 bases from V and 3 bases from J, with 20 bases between. This CDR3 comprises 17 residues. The CDR3 reads CASSSTRLLGGTDTQYF. The CDR3 DNA reads TGTGCCAGCAGTTCGACGCGACTGCTGGGTGGTACAGATACGCAGTATTTT.

The chain joins TRBV20-1 to TRBJ2-5; TRBD2 matches 7 bases. V lost 2 bases and J lost 5; bases outside the gene matches: 8. The CDR3 loop spans 14 amino acids. CDR1 is DFQATT and CDR2 is SNEGSKA in the germline V gene (reference sequence). The chain's CDR3 is CSARIGGGGETQYF. CDR3 bases: TGCAGTGCTAGAATTGGCGGGGGTGGTGAGACCCAGTACTTC.